This TCR beta chain was documented in a study of Ad26.COV2.S vaccination and SARS-CoV-2 variants. Treatment specified: some 20 received Ad26.COV2.S at low or high dose, single or two shots; a few received placebo; per-sample allocation not given. Day 63 after the first injection of vaccine or placebo was the sampling time. Trimming left V 7 bases short and J 7 bases short, with 11 bases between. Germline CDR1 is SGHNT and CDR2 is YYREEE (reference sequence). There are 11 residues in the CDR3. Some clones are missing from TCRdb's copy, which holds only in-frame ones; the method was immunoSEQ multiplex PCR. The sample lists about 480,000 clones; roughly nine tenths were seen once.

The rearrangement links TRBV5-4 to TRBJ2-5, with D tentatively TRBD2 (5 bases). This clonotype originated in a person aged 18 to 65 who received the Ad26.COV2.S COVID-19 vaccine or a placebo. This specimen consisted of peripheral blood, obtained in a trial of Ad26.COV2.S vaccine versus placebo. The CDR3 loop is CASPGMVTQYF. The CDR3 DNA sequence: TGTGCCAGCCCGGGGATGGTGACCCAGTACTTC.